This T cell receptor beta chain was captured by sequencing in a study of blood T cell repertoires in COVID-19. Clones were sequenced by immunoSEQ multiplex PCR, and TCRdb holds only the in-frame ones, with some missing. Altogether fewer than 250,000 clones are present, about 82% being singletons, with the ten largest covering roughly 2%. CDR3 length equals 12 residues. Germline V gene data show CDR1 as SEHNR and CDR2 as FQNEAQ (reference sequence). Deletions cut 0 bases from V and 14 bases from J, with 13 bases between. Donors in Cohort 3 counted as recovered after two negative PCRs, clearance, or symptom resolution.

This sequence originates from a woman aged 45-65 years who had recovered from COVID-19. Sequencing was performed on PBMCs or T cells enriched from blood (not recorded which). This sequence joins TRBV7-9 and TRBJ1-2; D perhaps matches TRBD1 (5 bases). The CDR3 protein is CASSLADQGGTF. In DNA form, the CDR3 reads TGTGCCAGCAGCTTAGCGGATCAGGGTGGGACCTTC.